The clone carrying this T cell receptor (beta chain) was found once. Its antigen remains unidentified. The CDR3 is made up of 15 amino acids. V lost 4 bases, J lost 1 base, and 5 bases stayed unmatched. From germline, CDR1 is SGHVS and CDR2 FQNEAQ. Produced via immunoSEQ multiplex PCR; TCRdb's table is partial and in-frame only. The table shows under 30,000 clones, with roughly three quarters occurring only once. The sample comes from a study of vaccination effects on CD4 cells after COVID-19. Study-wide results and limits: The study, lacking early post-infection timepoints, had few convalescent patients. Researchers report that only 1 of 255 vaccine-induced clones in healthy vaccinees cross-reacted with common cold coronaviruses.

Under the ViraFEST assay, PBMC were stimulated with viral peptide pools so that antigen-specific CD4+ T cells expanded. Sequencing was performed afterwards. Cultured cells yielded isolated CD4+ T cells after 10 to 11 days. Each vaccine recipient was nucleocapsid antibody negative and had no prior SARS-CoV-2 infection. IL-2 medium took the place of half the medium on both days 3 and 7. Specimen: CD4+ T cells from PBMCs cultured with HCoV-NL63 spike peptides, collected before COVID-19 vaccination. This TCR was recovered from a human donor who received a COVID-19 vaccine. V usage is TRBV7-8 and J usage is TRBJ1-1, with 8 positions matching TRBD1. DNA for the CDR3: TGTGCCAGCAGCTCGAGGACAGGGACGAACACTGAAGCTTTCTTT. This translates into CASSSRTGTNTEAFF.